This TCR beta chain was retrieved from a study of cytomegalovirus exposure and HLA in healthy donors (dated by TCRdb to the late 2010s). Broadly, across the study: According to an earlier analysis of several hundred of the donors, about 180 million T cells yielded some 110 million unique TCR beta sequences and about 300 Gb of sequence data. Roughly five DR-DQ haplotypes were treated as single units for association and clustering because of strong linkage in the cohort. Every discovery cohort repertoire had been produced on one sequencing platform. A later analysis re-examined previously published TCR beta repertoires from about 700 donors and added high-resolution HLA genotyping to investigate patterns of TCR occurrence. To predict cytomegalovirus infection status, the study combined high-throughput TCR immunosequencing, statistical association of individual TCRs with disease status, and machine learning. The later analysis used no new phenotypic data to find candidate immune exposures, relying instead on TCR beta sequences and their occurrence across donors. In addition to the first cohort of roughly 670 subjects, a separate validation cohort of 120 different subjects was used. Among the roughly 380 genotyped donors, around 81% belonged to the genetic ancestry cluster associated with self-reported Caucasian donors. An early release that covered around 590 HLA-typed donors contained about 300 gigabases of sequencing data and tens of millions of unique TCR sequences. Among 398 genotyped donors of the cohort, an average of 235,054 unique TCR beta nucleotide sequences were sequenced per donor, approximately 20% of them non-productive. A later genetic analysis took genome-wide SNP genotypes for about 65% of the roughly 670 donors and used that subset as a discovery cohort. An earlier analysis of nearly 600 of the donors applied high-throughput TCR beta sequencing to assess whether each TCR beta V gene segment acted as functional or pseudogenic. HLA typing included class I and class II loci at four-digit resolution. Typing coverage varied by locus: roughly 620-640 donors for A, B, C, DRB1 and DQB1; around 560 for DQA1; approximately 570 for DPA1; 400 to 480 for DPB1. Alongside the repertoire data, information on donor age, sex, ethnicity and CMV serostatus was compiled. The T cell repertoires of around 670 subjects were profiled by immunosequencing and related to cytomegalovirus serostatus. The study aimed to test whether cataloging public T cell receptors could reveal signatures of past pathogen exposure. Points the paper makes about the study in general: Because counts were too low, roughly 16 rarely observed V segments, including chromosome 9 orphons, were excluded from the earlier analysis of several hundred of the donors. The authors suggested that the approach could potentially be extended to other disease states and immunological phenotypes. Only TCR beta chains were sequenced in this cohort, and the absence of alpha or paired-chain data limited detectable features. A later analysis found that TCR association rates varied across HLA loci, with DRB1 alleles showing the most associated TCRs and HLA-C alleles the fewest. At a false discovery rate of 0.05, a later analysis linked under 20,000 TCR beta sequences to specific HLA alleles. Correlated functional status among segregating V segments might be attributable to linkage disequilibrium, but an unknown experimental factor could not be ruled out. In a later genetic analysis, fewer N-insertions in productive TCRs were reported among donors in an Asian-associated ancestry cluster than the 666-donor mean. In the study, roughly 160 TCR beta chains were listed as associated with cytomegalovirus. When HLA alleles, especially DR and DQ, strongly co-occurred, attributing TCR associations to individual alleles was difficult. Most TCR sequences were observed very rarely across donors, whereas some public TCRs were present in many individuals. Because some donors lacked HLA typing at each locus, the association tests relied only on the typed subset. The sequencing pipeline was judged likely to have produced a cluster of highly shared sequence variants as a technical artifact. A further reported finding was that TCR beta sequences accurately predicted the HLA-A and HLA-B alleles for most subjects in the first cohort. A later analysis found that most CMV-associated TCR beta chains appeared HLA-restricted, with HLA associations seemingly driven largely by CMV exposure. The classifier was reported to diagnose cytomegalovirus status with high specificity and sensitivity in both the original cohort and the validation cohort. V-gene and J-gene trimming of TCR beta chains was associated with a missense DCLRE1C variant in a later genetic analysis, and the association was replicated in an independent cohort. Some IMGT-functional V segments, including TRBV6-2 and TRBV6-3, could not be distinguished by the 87-base-pair reads and were therefore excluded. In vitro tests confirmed that a few of the cytomegalovirus-associated TCR beta chains recognize cytomegalovirus antigens. According to a later analysis, parvovirus B19, influenza, CMV and Epstein-Barr virus appeared linked to several top co-occurrence clusters. In an earlier analysis of approximately 600 of the donors, most TCR beta V segments were observed in productive rearrangements about 87% or about 30% of the time, broadly matching IMGT annotations. CMV serostatus was the only immune exposure information available for the cohort. Compared with equally common non-associated chains, HLA-associated TCR beta chains in a later analysis were more clonally expanded and had lower generation probabilities. The presence/absence analyses assumed that sequencing depth was roughly uniform across donors, and that assumption may not be true.

The CDR3 numbers 13 residues from cysteine through phenylalanine. Just the 39-base CDR3 DNA is kept, in frame starting at base 1. Trimming at the junction amounts to 0 bases on V and 5 bases on J, and the germline ends lie 8 bases apart. Reading the germline V gene gives CDR1 SGHRS and CDR2 YFSETQ. Receptor libraries were prepared by the immunoSEQ multiplex PCR assay. For the multiplex PCR, a mixture combining 60 forward primers for TCR Vbeta segments and 13 reverse primers for TCR Jbeta segments was used. The CDR3 region of rearranged TCR beta genes was amplified from genomic DNA by a multiplex PCR assay. Amplified TCR beta libraries were sequenced as 87-base-pair reads on the Illumina HiSeq System. As for the authors' bioinformatics: In a later analysis, tens of millions of unique TCR beta chains were counted across the roughly 670 repertoires, and roughly 11 million of these chains were shared by at least two donors. Raw reads were error-corrected and collapsed into unique sequences with a nearest-neighbor algorithm that merged closely related sequences to remove PCR and sequencing errors. Alignment of CDR3 sequences to IMGT reference sequences was used to assign V, D and J gene segments. For a sequence to be retained, a match of at least six nucleotides was required to both a V gene segment and a J gene segment. A rearrangement was called productive if the CDR3 had no stop codons and remained in frame with V and J, and every other rearrangement was called non-productive. Following IMGT convention, CDR3 was defined as the stretch from the second conserved V-encoded cysteine to the conserved J-encoded phenylalanine. The earlier analysis of some 600 of the donors excluded sequences that lacked an unambiguous match to a single V gene segment. An earlier analysis of 500 to 600 of the donors classified V segments as functional when productive rearrangements were above 56.7% and as segregating when the standard deviation between donors was above 5%. To diagnose cytomegalovirus status from the catalog of TCR beta chain sequences, a statistical classification framework was built. In a later analysis, TCR nucleotide sequences were compared against IMGT/GENE-DB human TR gene sequences so that V and J genes could be assigned. Using the TCRdist pipeline, a later analysis assigned CDR3 sequences along with most-parsimonious VDJ recombination scenarios. In a later analysis, every TCR beta chain was defined by the combination of its CDR3 amino acid sequence and its V-gene family, and reads without a unique V-gene family were dropped. In a later analysis, 550 to 650 highly shared, low-generation-probability nucleotide sequences were removed to address suspected cross-contamination and a sequencing artifact. A later analysis calculated a clonal expansion index for each public chain from normalized within-repertoire ranks of inferred template counts. Generation probabilities in a later analysis came from a VDJ recombination model fitted to out-of-frame rearrangements, and those results were checked against IGoR. A later analysis scored TCR-TCR, TCR-HLA and TCR-CMV co-occurrence with hypergeometric tests, applying a repertoire-size bias correction to TCR pairs. False discovery rates were estimated in a later analysis by permuting HLA or CMV assignments 20 times. In a later analysis, co-occurring TCRs were grouped with DBSCAN, and TCRdist sequence similarity was added when clustering was performed within HLA-allele-positive subsets. Co-occurrence clustering excluded repertoires with fewer than 30,000 or more than 120,000 public chains, plus five with anomalous nucleotide sharing. TCRdb carries this immuneACCESS record with in-frame sequences only. Its versions omit some clonotypes, under half of them owing to an unresolved V gene in the studies checked, with the rest unexplained. Clone size and the V and J calls come from that table; the DNA yielded D and trimming. A total of tens of thousands of clones appear in this sample, around 80% of them only once. The ten largest clones capture 1.9% of the sample.

Worth noting for this clone: Its target antigen remains unknown. No per-base quality is available; no much larger clone lies one base away.

In total, 630 or so healthy bone marrow donors made up the cohort. All cohort members were sampled while nominally healthy, although unrecorded immune exposures were likely present. The donor was CMV seronegative and belonged to the group of 352 seronegative cohort members. A peripheral blood sample was provided by each donor, and peripheral blood mononuclear cells were used for TCR beta sequencing. Genomic DNA was extracted from the blood cell samples with the Qiagen DNeasy Blood Extraction Kit. Sequencing was done on a sample of PBMCs. The chain is made from TRBV5-1 and TRBJ2-5, with the D gene not confidently named. This TCR was recovered from a man aged 18 to 30 in good health and CMV-seronegative. The nucleotide sequence reads TGCGCCAGCAGCTTGGGAGGCCGGGAGACCCAGTACTTC. It specifies CASSLGGRETQYF.